This TCR beta chain was sequenced during a study of shared clonotypes between healthy human individuals (dated by TCRdb to 2018 to 2021). Study-wide context: The cohort included three men and a couple of women between 18 and 49 years of age. For each donor, CD4 naive and CD4 memory were each given three plates, CD8 naive was given two plates, and CD8 memory was given one plate. To estimate repertoire size and how much clonotypes are shared between individuals, the study performed deep sequencing of blood TCR repertoires from a few healthy adults. To increase sequencing depth and limit assay-specific biases, different laboratories used diverse techniques to prepare libraries and sequence TCR repertoires. Each donor's leukapheresis produced roughly between about 0.8 and 8.9 billion PBMCs.

V loses 2 bases of germline sequence and J loses 2 bases, and the interval between the two ends is 11 bases. Based on the germline V gene (reference sequence), the CDR1 and CDR2 sequences are MNHNY and SVGAGI. The CDR3 spans 15 residues, from the cysteine through the phenylalanine. CDR3 DNA only is kept here, 45 bases in frame from base 1. On this clone itself: This receptor's antigen is unknown. It has no much larger one-base neighbor in the sample; base qualities were not kept.

TCR CDR3 regions were amplified from genomic DNA by multiplex PCR using the deep immunoSEQ assay. Extracted genomic DNA from each cell subset was spread evenly across all wells of several immunoSEQ 96-well plates, with each plate serving as a replicate. For sorted subsets, each replicate PCR was loaded with about 200 ng genomic DNA, equivalent to 30,000 or so T cell genomes. Purified libraries were measured with a Qubit 3.0 fluorometer, size-checked on a Bioanalyzer 2100, and measured again with the KAPA Library Quantification kit. Every immunoSEQ 96-well plate was sequenced on a dedicated single-read 150-cycle Illumina NextSeq 550 flow cell. Regarding the original processing steps: The immunoSEQ output contained only junctional sequences without quality scores, so filtering could not match that applied to full-length reads. To assign V/J genes and CDR3, sequences were annotated against IMGT germline references using PyIR, a Python wrapper for IgBLAST v1.9. Reads were filtered out if the reads had weak V/J assignments (E-value above 1e-6), no CDR3, stop codons, out-of-frame junctions, or ambiguous translated residues. A V3J clonotype was defined by an identical inferred V gene, J gene, and CDR3 amino acid sequence. The percentage overlap between two repertoires was calculated by dividing the number of shared unique clonotypes by the size of the smaller repertoire. Repertoire richness was assessed with RTK rarefaction, the Chao1 estimator, and Recon v2.1 estimates of unobserved clonotypes. Generation probabilities for all TCRbeta clonotypes obtained by the gDNA method from a few donors were computed using OLGA. Imported from immuneACCESS, the table was reduced by TCRdb to in-frame sequences with V and J called. These copies leave out some clones; in studies compared against another copy, an unresolved V gene accounts for under half, and the cause of the remainder is not known. V, J and clone size were drawn from that table, and D and trimming were deduced from the DNA. For this sample the table gives approximately 2.4 million clones, of which approximately 96% were detected only once. The leading ten clones occupy roughly 0.13% of the sample.

The paper as a whole reports these results and caveats: Based on pairwise subsampling, the degree of clonotype sharing among donors was expected to be affected by sequencing depth. Higher generation probabilities were observed for clonotypes shared by all four sorted-subset donors than for non-shared clonotypes. Even with the large sequencing depth, rarefaction of the sorted-subset datasets indicated that sequencing was incomplete. Because the study included a small number of donors, the genetic and exposure-history diversity represented was limited. Larger estimated clonotype richness was generally found for naive subsets than for memory subsets. Sampling was restricted to blood, and TCR repertoires in tissues likely differ from the TCR repertoires found in blood. About 4.5% of naive CD4, around 4% of naive CD8, about 2.1% of memory CD4, and roughly 0.4% of memory CD8 clonotypes were shared across several donors.

The donors were healthy, HIV-negative adults with no recently reported acute infections or vaccinations. All donors were Caucasian adults living in Nashville, Tennessee, USA. CD4+ T cells were enriched by magnetic negative selection, after which naive cells were positively selected on CD45RA and the negative fraction was taken as the memory subset. Blood was collected by leukapheresis, and PBMCs were isolated by Ficoll-Histopaque density gradient centrifugation and then cryopreserved in liquid nitrogen vapor phase. Purity and quantity of every magnetically sorted T cell population were checked by analytical flow cytometry. Each sorted fraction had its genomic DNA isolated and then quantified by UV absorbance on a Nanodrop 2000c.

Sequenced sample: naive CD4+ T cells sorted from blood. The cell subset or site label here, explained by the study, means: CD45RA+ positively selected. Recombination joined TRBV6-6 with TRBJ2-3; perhaps TRBD2 is the D gene, with 5 bases matching. The origin of this receptor is a man between 18 and 35 years old in good health. The sequenced DNA: TGTGCCAGCAGTTACCAGGCCGACTACACAGATACGCAGTATTTT. This is translated as CASSYQADYTDTQYF.